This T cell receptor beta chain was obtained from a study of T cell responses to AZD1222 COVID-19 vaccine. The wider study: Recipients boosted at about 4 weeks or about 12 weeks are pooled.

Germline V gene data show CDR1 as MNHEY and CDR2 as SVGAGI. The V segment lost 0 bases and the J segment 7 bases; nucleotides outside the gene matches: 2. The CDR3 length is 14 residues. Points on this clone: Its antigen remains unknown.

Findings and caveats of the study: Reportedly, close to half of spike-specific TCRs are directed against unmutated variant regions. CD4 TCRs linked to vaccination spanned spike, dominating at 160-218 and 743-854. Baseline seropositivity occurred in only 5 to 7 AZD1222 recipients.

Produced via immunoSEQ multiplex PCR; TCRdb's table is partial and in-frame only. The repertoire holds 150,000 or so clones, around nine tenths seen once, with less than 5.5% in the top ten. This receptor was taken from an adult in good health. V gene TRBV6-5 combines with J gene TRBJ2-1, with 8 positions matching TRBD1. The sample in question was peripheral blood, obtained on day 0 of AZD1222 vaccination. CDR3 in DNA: TGTGCCAGCAGTTACTCCCGGGACAGGAATGAGCAGTTCTTC. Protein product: CASSYSRDRNEQFF.